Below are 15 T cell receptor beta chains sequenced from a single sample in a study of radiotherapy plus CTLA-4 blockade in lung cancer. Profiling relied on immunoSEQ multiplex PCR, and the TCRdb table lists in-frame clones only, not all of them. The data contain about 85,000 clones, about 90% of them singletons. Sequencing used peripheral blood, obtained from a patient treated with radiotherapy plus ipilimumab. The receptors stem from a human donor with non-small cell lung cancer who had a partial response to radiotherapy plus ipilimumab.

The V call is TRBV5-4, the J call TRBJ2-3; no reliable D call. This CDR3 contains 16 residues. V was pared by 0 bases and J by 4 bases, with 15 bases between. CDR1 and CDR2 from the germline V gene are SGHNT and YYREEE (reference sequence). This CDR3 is CASSLAAGDKSDTQYF. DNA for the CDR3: TGTGCCAGCAGCTTGGCCGCAGGTGATAAATCAGATACGCAGTATTTT. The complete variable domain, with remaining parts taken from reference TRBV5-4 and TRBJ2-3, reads ETGVTQSPTHLIKTRGQQVTLRCSSQSGHNTVSWYQQALGQGPQFIFQYYREEENGRGNFPPRFSGLQFPNYSSELNVNALELDDSALYLCASSLAAGDKSDTQYFGPGTRLTVL.

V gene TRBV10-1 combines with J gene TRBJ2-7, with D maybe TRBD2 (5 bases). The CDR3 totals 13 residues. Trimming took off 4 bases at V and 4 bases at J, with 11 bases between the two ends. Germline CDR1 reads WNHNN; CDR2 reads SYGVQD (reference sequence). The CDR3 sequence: CASSATTTYEQYV. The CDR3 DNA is TGCGCCAGCAGTGCGACTACGACTTACGAGCAGTACGTC.

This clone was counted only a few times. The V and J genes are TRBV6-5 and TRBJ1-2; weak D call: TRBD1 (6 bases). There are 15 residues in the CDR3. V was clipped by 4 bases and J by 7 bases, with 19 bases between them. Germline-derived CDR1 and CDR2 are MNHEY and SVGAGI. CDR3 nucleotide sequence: TGTGCCAGCAGTTTCCCCTGGCGGGGGGCATTTGGCTACACCTTC. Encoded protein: CASSFPWRGAFGYTF.

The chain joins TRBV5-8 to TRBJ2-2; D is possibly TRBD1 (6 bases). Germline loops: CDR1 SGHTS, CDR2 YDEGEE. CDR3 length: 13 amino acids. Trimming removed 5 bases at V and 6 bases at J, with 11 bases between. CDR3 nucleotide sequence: TGTGCCAGCAGTTTGACAGGAGCCGGGGAGCTGTTTTTT. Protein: CASSLTGAGELFF.

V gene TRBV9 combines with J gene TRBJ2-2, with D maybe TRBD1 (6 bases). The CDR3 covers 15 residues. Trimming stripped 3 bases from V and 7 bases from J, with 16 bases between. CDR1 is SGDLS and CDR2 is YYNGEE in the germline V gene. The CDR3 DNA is TGTGCCAGCAGCGCCAATACAGGGTTGGGCGGGGAGCTGTTTTTT. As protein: CASSANTGLGGELFF.

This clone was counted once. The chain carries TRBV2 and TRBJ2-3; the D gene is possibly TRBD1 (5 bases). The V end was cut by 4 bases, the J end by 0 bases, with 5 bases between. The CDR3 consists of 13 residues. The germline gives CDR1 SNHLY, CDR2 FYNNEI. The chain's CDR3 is CASSAGSTDTQYF. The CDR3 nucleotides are TGTGCCAGCAGTGCAGGGAGCACAGATACGCAGTATTTT.

The CDR3 nucleotides are TGTGCCAGCAGCCGTGGGACTAGCGGAACCTACGAGCAGTACTTC. Translated, it gives CASSRGTSGTYEQYF. The chain links TRBV7-2 to TRBJ2-7, with 11 nucleotides matching TRBD2. CDR1 is SGHTA, CDR2 FQGNSA, per germline. CDR3 length equals 15 residues. Unmatched junction bases numbered 5, after V lost 5 bases and J lost 2 bases.

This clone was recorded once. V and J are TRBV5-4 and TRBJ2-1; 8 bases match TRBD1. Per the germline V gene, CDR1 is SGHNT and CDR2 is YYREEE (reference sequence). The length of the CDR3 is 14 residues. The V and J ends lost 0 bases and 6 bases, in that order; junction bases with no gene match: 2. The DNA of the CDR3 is TGTGCCAGCAGCTTGGTTACAGGGGGCAATGAGCAGTTCTTC. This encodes CASSLVTGGNEQFF.

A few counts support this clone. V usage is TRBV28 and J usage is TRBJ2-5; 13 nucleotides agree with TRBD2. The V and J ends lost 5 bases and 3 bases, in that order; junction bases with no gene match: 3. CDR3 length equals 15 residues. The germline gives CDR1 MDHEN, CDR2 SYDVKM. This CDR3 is CASSPGLAGEETQYF. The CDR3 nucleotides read TGTGCCAGCAGTCCAGGACTAGCGGGAGAAGAGACCCAGTACTTC.

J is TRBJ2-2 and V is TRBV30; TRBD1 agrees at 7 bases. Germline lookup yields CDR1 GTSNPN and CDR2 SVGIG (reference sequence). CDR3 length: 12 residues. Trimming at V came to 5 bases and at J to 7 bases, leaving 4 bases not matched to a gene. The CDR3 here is CAWEGARGELFF. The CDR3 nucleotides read TGTGCCTGGGAGGGGGCTCGCGGGGAGCTGTTTTTT. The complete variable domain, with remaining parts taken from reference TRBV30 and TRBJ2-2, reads SQTIHQWPATLVQPVGSPLSLECTVEGTSNPNLYWYRQAAGRGLQLLFYSVGIGQISSEVPQNLSASRPQDRQFILSSKKLLLSDSGFYLCAWEGARGELFFGEGSRLTVL.

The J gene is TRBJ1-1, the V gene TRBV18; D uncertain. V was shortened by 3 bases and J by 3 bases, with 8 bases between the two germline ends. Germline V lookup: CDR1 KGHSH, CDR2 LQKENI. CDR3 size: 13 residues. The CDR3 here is CASSPREDTEAFF. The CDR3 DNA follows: TGTGCCAGCTCACCGCGCGAAGACACTGAAGCTTTCTTT.

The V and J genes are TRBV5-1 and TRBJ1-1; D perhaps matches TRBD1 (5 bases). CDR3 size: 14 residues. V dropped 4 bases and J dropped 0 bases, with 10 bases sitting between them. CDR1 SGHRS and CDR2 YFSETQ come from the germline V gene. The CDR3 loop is CASSLGGVNTEAFF. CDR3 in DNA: TGCGCCAGCAGCCTGGGGGGGGTGAACACTGAAGCTTTCTTT. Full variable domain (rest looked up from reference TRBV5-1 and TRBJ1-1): KAGVTQTPRYLIKTRGQQVTLSCSPISGHRSVSWYQQTPGQGLQFLFEYFSETQRNKGNFPGRFSGRQFSNSRSEMNVSTLELGDSALYLCASSLGGVNTEAFFGQGTRLTVV.

CDR3 loop: CAWSVIYSGGGNTIYF. The DNA of the CDR3 is TGTGCCTGGAGTGTAATTTATTCGGGGGGAGGAAACACCATATATTTT. The chain recombines TRBV30 with TRBJ1-3; D perhaps matches TRBD1 (5 bases). This CDR3 has 16 residues. The V gene's germline CDR1 is GTSNPN and CDR2 SVGIG (reference sequence). V was cut by 0 bases and J by 4 bases, with 16 bases left in between. Full variable domain (missing parts from reference TRBV30 and TRBJ1-3): SQTIHQWPATLVQPVGSPLSLECTVEGTSNPNLYWYRQAAGRGLQLLFYSVGIGQISSEVPQNLSASRPQDRQFILSSKKLLLSDSGFYLCAWSVIYSGGGNTIYFGEGSWLTVV.

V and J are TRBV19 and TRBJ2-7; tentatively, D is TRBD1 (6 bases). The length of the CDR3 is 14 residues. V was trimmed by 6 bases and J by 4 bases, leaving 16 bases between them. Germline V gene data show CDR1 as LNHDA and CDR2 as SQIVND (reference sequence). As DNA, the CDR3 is TGTGCCAGTAGAGGAGGTCAGGGGAATTACGAGCAGTACTTC. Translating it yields CASRGGQGNYEQYF.

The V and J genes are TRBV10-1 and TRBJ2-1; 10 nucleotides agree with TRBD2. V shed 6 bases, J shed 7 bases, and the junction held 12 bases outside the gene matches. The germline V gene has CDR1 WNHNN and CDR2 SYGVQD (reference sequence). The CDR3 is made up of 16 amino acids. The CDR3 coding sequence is TGCGCCAGCAGCCGTAGGGCTAGCGGGAGCATAAATGAGCAGTTCTTC. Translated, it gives CASSRRASGSINEQFF.